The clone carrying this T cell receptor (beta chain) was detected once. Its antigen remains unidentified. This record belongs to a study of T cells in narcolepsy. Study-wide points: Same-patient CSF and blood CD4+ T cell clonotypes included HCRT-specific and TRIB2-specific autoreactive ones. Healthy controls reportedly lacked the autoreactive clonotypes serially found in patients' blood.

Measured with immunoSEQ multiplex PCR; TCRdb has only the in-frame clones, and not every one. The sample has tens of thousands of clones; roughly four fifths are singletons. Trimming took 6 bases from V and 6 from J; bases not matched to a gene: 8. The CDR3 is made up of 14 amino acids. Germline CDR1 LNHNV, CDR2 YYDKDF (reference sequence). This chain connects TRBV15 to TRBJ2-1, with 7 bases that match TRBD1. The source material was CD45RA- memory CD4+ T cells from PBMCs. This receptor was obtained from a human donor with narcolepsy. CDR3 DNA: TGTGCCACCAGAGACAGGGCAGAGGGCAATGAGCAGTTCTTC. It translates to CATRDRAEGNEQFF.